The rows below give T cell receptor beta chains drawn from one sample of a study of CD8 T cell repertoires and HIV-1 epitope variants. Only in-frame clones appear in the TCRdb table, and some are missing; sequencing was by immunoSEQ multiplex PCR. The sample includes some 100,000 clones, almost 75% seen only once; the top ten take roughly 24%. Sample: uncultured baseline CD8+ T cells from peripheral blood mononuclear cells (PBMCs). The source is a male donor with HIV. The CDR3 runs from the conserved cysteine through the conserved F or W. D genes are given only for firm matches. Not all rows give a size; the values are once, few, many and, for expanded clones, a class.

CASSPASLDQPQHF	TGTGCCAGCAGCCCGGCAAGTTTGGATCAGCCCCAGCATTTT	TRBV7-9	TRBJ1-5	.	once
CASSLPGHAPGQPQHF	TGTGCCAGCAGTTTGCCGGGACATGCTCCGGGTCAGCCCCAGCATTTT	TRBV28	TRBJ1-5	.	.
CASSLGKTGGYNSPLHF	TGTGCCAGCAGCTTAGGAAAGACAGGGGGCTATAATTCACCCCTCCACTTT	TRBV7-2	TRBJ1-6	TRBD1	.
CASSQGGTGIPYEQYF	TGCGCCAGCAGCCAAGGTGGGACAGGGATCCCCTACGAGCAGTACTTC	TRBV4-1	TRBJ2-7	TRBD1	.
CASSYRPIGPNTEAFF	TGTGCCAGCAGTTACAGACCCATTGGACCGAACACTGAAGCTTTCTTT	TRBV6-5	TRBJ1-1	.	many
CASSQEARGANVLTF	TGTGCCAGCAGCCAAGAAGCGCGAGGGGCCAACGTCCTGACTTTC	TRBV14	TRBJ2-6	.	.
CASSQDGISSGNTIYF	TGTGCCAGCAGCCAGGACGGAATCAGCTCTGGAAACACCATATATTTT	TRBV13	TRBJ1-3	.	.
CASSVKPTGGSQPQHF	TGTGCCAGCAGTGTAAAACCTACAGGGGGGTCTCAGCCCCAGCATTTT	TRBV27	TRBJ1-5	TRBD1	.
CASSHTGILGNQPQHF	TGTGCCAGCTCACATACAGGGATTTTGGGCAATCAGCCCCAGCATTTT	TRBV18	TRBJ1-5	.	.
CASSLASRGLGSEAFF	TGTGCCAGCAGCTTAGCTTCCCGGGGCTTGGGGTCTGAAGCTTTCTTT	TRBV7-3	TRBJ1-1	.	.
CASSSVDRDNEQFF	TGTGCCAGCAGTTCCGTCGACAGAGACAATGAGCAGTTCTTC	TRBV28	TRBJ2-1	.	.
CASSLDRFYGYTF	TGTGCCAGCAGCTTGGACAGGTTCTATGGCTACACCTTC	TRBV5-6	TRBJ1-2	.	.
CASSQHGETQYF	TGTGCCAGCAGTCAACACGGAGAGACCCAGTACTTC	TRBV6-1	TRBJ2-5	.	.
CASSLETGSTDTQYF	TGTGCCAGCAGCTTGGAAACAGGGAGCACAGATACGCAGTATTTT	TRBV5-4	TRBJ2-3	.	few
CASSLLTSGAWGNEQFF	TGTGCCAGTAGTTTATTGACTAGCGGGGCCTGGGGGAATGAGCAGTTCTTC	TRBV28	TRBJ2-1	TRBD2	.
CASSFRRLPHEQYF	TGTGCCAGCAGCTTCCGACGACTGCCCCACGAGCAGTACTTC	TRBV7-8	TRBJ2-7	.	.
CASSLNGETQYF	TGTGCCAGCAGCCTCAATGGGGAGACCCAGTACTTC	TRBV5-8	TRBJ2-5	.	few
CASSRDVTGELFF	TGTGCCAGCAGCCGGGACGTCACCGGGGAGCTGTTTTTT	TRBV6-5	TRBJ2-2	.	many
CASPAMGTGDDQPQHF	TGTGCCAGCCCAGCAATGGGGACAGGGGATGATCAGCCCCAGCATTTT	TRBV21-1	TRBJ1-5	.	.
CASSFGQLGGNTEAFF	TGTGCCAGCAGCTTTGGACAGCTAGGCGGAAACACTGAAGCTTTCTTT	TRBV5-6	TRBJ1-1	.	.
CASSPMGGHKFSGNTIYF	TGTGCCAGCAGCCCAATGGGGGGACACAAATTCTCTGGAAACACCATATATTTT	TRBV7-2	TRBJ1-3	.	.
CASRDRQNTEAFF	TGTGCCAGCAGGGACAGACAGAACACTGAAGCTTTCTTT	TRBV2	TRBJ1-1	.	.
CASSPPTSGRGNEQFF	TGTGCCAGCAGCCCCCCGACTAGCGGGAGAGGCAATGAGCAGTTCTTC	TRBV11-3	TRBJ2-1	TRBD2	.
CASSLGTEYF	TGTGCCAGCAGCTTAGGGACAGAGTACTTC	TRBV5-8	TRBJ2-4	TRBD1	few
CASSHGPGTGKEQYF	TGTGCCAGCAGCCATGGCCCCGGGACAGGGAAAGAGCAGTACTTC	TRBV6-1	TRBJ2-7	TRBD1	.
CARLYYGVYGEGEAFF	TGTGCCCGCCTGTACTATGGAGTGTACGGGGAGGGTGAAGCTTTCTTT	TRBV30	TRBJ1-1	.	.
CASGRGTSTDTQYF	TGTGCCTCCGGGAGGGGGACTAGCACAGATACGCAGTATTTT	TRBV10-3	TRBJ2-3	TRBD2	.
CASSLVPGAVYGYTF	TGTGCCAGCAGCTTAGTACCGGGGGCTGTCTATGGCTACACCTTC	TRBV7-2	TRBJ1-2	.	.
CASSPNQGSNQPQHF	TGTGCCAGCTCACCGAACCAGGGTAGCAATCAGCCCCAGCATTTT	TRBV18	TRBJ1-5	.	.
CASSPQGGARAEAFF	TGTGCCAGCAGCCCCCAAGGGGGAGCTAGGGCTGAAGCTTTCTTT	TRBV11-2	TRBJ1-1	.	once
CASSIAAGERGGNEQFF	TGTGCCAGTAGTATAGCCGCCGGGGAGCGGGGGGGTAATGAGCAGTTCTTC	TRBV19	TRBJ2-1	TRBD2	.
CASSVMDRVNTGELFF	TGTGCCAGCAGTGTTATGGACAGGGTAAACACCGGGGAGCTGTTTTTT	TRBV6-1	TRBJ2-2	TRBD1	.
CASSGGLSSYNSPLHF	TGTGCCAGCAGTGGGGGACTGAGCTCCTATAATTCACCCCTCCACTTT	TRBV2	TRBJ1-6	.	.
CASRKEETQYF	TGCGCCAGCAGGAAAGAAGAGACCCAGTACTTC	TRBV5-1	TRBJ2-5	.	many
CASSGLGFAGELFF	TGCGCCAGCAGTGGATTGGGGTTCGCCGGGGAGCTGTTTTTT	TRBV10-1	TRBJ2-2	.	few
CASSLWAGETQYF	TGTGCCAGCAGCTTGTGGGCCGGGGAGACCCAGTACTTC	TRBV7-7	TRBJ2-5	.	.
CASSQDSGGVDLAKNIQYF	TGCGCCAGCAGCCAAGATTCGGGCGGGGTAGATCTAGCCAAAAACATTCAGTACTTC	TRBV4-1	TRBJ2-4	.	.
CASSQPSLGGENYGYTF	TGCGCCAGCAGCCAACCGTCCCTGGGCGGGGAAAACTATGGCTACACCTTC	TRBV4-1	TRBJ1-2	.	.
CASSQDRSRRGYGYTF	TGTGCCAGCAGCCAAGACAGATCCAGGCGCGGCTATGGCTACACCTTC	TRBV14	TRBJ1-2	.	.
CASSAITSEETQYF	TGTGCCAGCAGCGCCATTACTAGTGAGGAGACCCAGTACTTC	TRBV11-2	TRBJ2-5	.	.